Listed below are T cell receptor beta chains from one sample, sequenced in a study of shared clonotypes between healthy human individuals. Profiled with immunoSEQ multiplex PCR; TCRdb holds only in-frame clones, not every one. The table includes approximately 640,000 clones, roughly 87% detected once. The sample taken for sequencing was memory CD8+ T cells from PBMCs. Every receptor here comes from a man aged 18 to 30 in good health. Some clones in this sample may be carry-over from other donors' samples. The CDR3 runs from the conserved cysteine through the conserved F or W. D genes are given only for firm matches. Part of the rows lack a size; the others show once, few, many or a class for expanded clones.

>TRBJ1-3|TRBV7-6|.|.
TGTGCCAGCAGCTTAGGCACCAGGGCCGGAAACACCATATATTTT
CASSLGTRAGNTIYF
>TRBJ2-2|TRBV27|.|.
TGTGCCAGCAGTTTTGGAACCGGGGAGCTGTTTTTT
CASSFGTGELFF
>TRBJ2-2|TRBV10-3|.|.
TGTGCCATCAGTGCGCAAATCGGGACCGGGGAGCTGTTTTTT
CAISAQIGTGELFF
>TRBJ2-5|TRBV18|.|.
TGTGCCAGCTCACCACCGTCACAGCCAGAGACCCAGTACTTC
CASSPPSQPETQYF
>TRBJ2-1|TRBV6-5|.|.
TGTGCCAGCAGTTGGGGAGCGGGCAGCTACAATGAGCAGTTCTTC
CASSWGAGSYNEQFF
>TRBJ2-2|TRBV5-1|.|TRBD1
TGCGCCAGCCGACAGGGAAGGGACACCGGGGAGCTGTTTTTT
CASRQGRDTGELFF
>TRBJ1-1|TRBV7-9|.|.
TGTGCCAGCAGCTTACTCGAGACTGAAGCTTTCTTT
CASSLLETEAFF
>TRBJ2-1|TRBV19|.|TRBD2
TGTGCGTCTAGCGGACCCTCTTTTATTGAGCAGTTCTTC
CASSGPSFIEQFF
>TRBJ2-1|TRBV27|.|.
TGTGCCAGCAGTTTAAGTAGGGGCAATGAGCAGTTCTTC
CASSLSRGNEQFF
>TRBJ1-2|TRBV7-2|.|.
TGTGCCAGCAGCTTAGAGGGACGGAACTTCTATGGCTACACCTTC
CASSLEGRNFYGYTF
>TRBJ2-2|TRBV5-1|few|.
TGCGCCAGCAGCTTTGGGACTAAGGGGACGGACAGGGTCCCCGGGGAGCTGTTTTTT
CASSFGTKGTDRVPGELFF
>TRBJ2-7|TRBV19|.|TRBD2
TGTGCCAGTAGTATCGGGAGGACGGGAGAGCAGTACTTC
CASSIGRTGEQYF
>TRBJ1-4|TRBV6-5|.|TRBD1
TGTGCCAGCAGTACCTTGGACGGGACAGGTGAAAAACTGTTTTTT
CASSTLDGTGEKLFF
>TRBJ1-3|TRBV9|.|.
TGTGCCAGCAGCGTAAGTACGGCACTCTCTGGAAACACCATATATTTT
CASSVSTALSGNTIYF